The rows below give T cell receptor beta chains drawn from one sample of a study of cytomegalovirus exposure and HLA in healthy donors. Sequencing was performed with immunoSEQ multiplex PCR; in TCRdb, only in-frame clones are kept and a portion is missing. The table includes about 68,000 clones, approximately 78% detected once. Material: PBMCs. The receptor set was obtained from a human donor in good health. CDR3s include the opening cysteine and the closing phenylalanine or tryptophan. D genes are given only for firm matches. Size values are once, few and many counts, or a class for expanded clones, and some rows have none.

-	once	TRBV30	TRBJ1-5	TGTGCCTGGGCCCAGCGGGGCCTCAATCAGCCCCAGCATTTT	CAWAQRGLNQPQHF
-	few	TRBV6-6	TRBJ1-6	TGTGCCAGCAGTCCAGGGATGGGGGGTCCCCTCCACTTT	CASSPGMGGPLHF
-	medium-sized	TRBV5-1	TRBJ1-1	TGCGCCAGCAGTACAGGGCTGAACACTGAAGCTTTCTTT	CASSTGLNTEAFF
-	-	TRBV5-1	TRBJ2-1	TGCGCCAGCAGCTTGGACGGGGGGCCAGTCCCTACTGAGCAGTTCTTC	CASSLDGGPVPTEQFF
-	-	TRBV19	TRBJ2-2	TGTGCCAGCACCCAACAGGGAGCCGGGGAGCTGTTTTTT	CASTQQGAGELFF
TRBD2	once	TRBV9	TRBJ2-2	TGTGCCAGCAGCGTAGTAGCGGGGGGGCTAACCGGGGAGCTGTTTTTT	CASSVVAGGLTGELFF
TRBD2	few	TRBV5-1	TRBJ2-1	TGCGCCAGCAGCCAGGGGACTAGCGGGGGCCGTAAATCCTACAATGAGCAGTTCTTC	CASSQGTSGGRKSYNEQFF
-	-	TRBV5-4	TRBJ2-1	TGTGCCAGCAGCTCCGAGGGTGGACTCCGCAATGAGCAGTTCTTC	CASSSEGGLRNEQFF
TRBD1	once	TRBV2	TRBJ1-3	TGTGCCAGCAGAAAGACAGGGACTGGAAACACCATATATTTT	CASRKTGTGNTIYF
-	-	TRBV2	TRBJ2-3	TGTGCCAGCAAGGTGGCAGGTGCTACAGATACGCAGTATTTT	CASKVAGATDTQYF
TRBD1	-	TRBV9	TRBJ2-3	TGTGCCAGCAGCGCTCGCCCGGGACAGATAGGGGATACGCAGTATTTT	CASSARPGQIGDTQYF
-	-	TRBV7-7	TRBJ2-6	TGTGCCAGCAGCCCCGGGGACTCTGGGGCCAACGTCCTGACTTTC	CASSPGDSGANVLTF
-	-	TRBV9	TRBJ2-7	TGTGCCAGCAGCGTAGGCGGACAGACCTACGAGCAGTACTTC	CASSVGGQTYEQYF
TRBD1	-	TRBV19	TRBJ2-1	TGTGCCAGTAGTGTCGGGACAGGCTCCTACAATGAGCAGTTCTTC	CASSVGTGSYNEQFF
-	-	TRBV30	TRBJ1-1	TGTGCCTGGAGCGGCGGGGGGCCCCGCTGCGTGGCTTTCTTT	CAWSGGGPRCVAFF
TRBD2	few	TRBV6-6	TRBJ2-3	TGTGCCAGCTCGAGCGGGGGGGCCAGAGATACGCAGTATTTT	CASSSGGARDTQYF
TRBD2	-	TRBV5-1	TRBJ2-7	TGCGCCAGCAGCTTGGAATTCGGGACTATCGAAAAGCAGTACTTC	CASSLEFGTIEKQYF
-	-	TRBV7-8	TRBJ1-3	TGTGCCAGCAGCTTAGGTCCGGGCTCTGGAAACACCATATATTTT	CASSLGPGSGNTIYF
-	-	TRBV9	TRBJ1-3	TGTGCCAGCAGCGCTCGGGGGGCCAGGGACTTCAACACCATATATTTT	CASSARGARDFNTIYF
-	-	TRBV7-6	TRBJ2-3	TGTGCCAGCAGCTTAGGAGAGGCCGGCAGAGGCACAGATACGCAGTATTTT	CASSLGEAGRGTDTQYF
-	-	TRBV7-2	TRBJ2-1	TGTGCCAGCAGCAAAGTTTCAGGGTGGGATGAGCAGTTCTTC	CASSKVSGWDEQFF
TRBD1	-	TRBV7-9	TRBJ1-2	TGTGCCAGCATACAGGACAGGGGATTAGCTAACTATGGCTACACCTTC	CASIQDRGLANYGYTF
TRBD1	-	TRBV29-1	TRBJ1-1	TGCAGCGTAGAGGACAGGCCTGAAGCTTTCTTT	CSVEDRPEAFF